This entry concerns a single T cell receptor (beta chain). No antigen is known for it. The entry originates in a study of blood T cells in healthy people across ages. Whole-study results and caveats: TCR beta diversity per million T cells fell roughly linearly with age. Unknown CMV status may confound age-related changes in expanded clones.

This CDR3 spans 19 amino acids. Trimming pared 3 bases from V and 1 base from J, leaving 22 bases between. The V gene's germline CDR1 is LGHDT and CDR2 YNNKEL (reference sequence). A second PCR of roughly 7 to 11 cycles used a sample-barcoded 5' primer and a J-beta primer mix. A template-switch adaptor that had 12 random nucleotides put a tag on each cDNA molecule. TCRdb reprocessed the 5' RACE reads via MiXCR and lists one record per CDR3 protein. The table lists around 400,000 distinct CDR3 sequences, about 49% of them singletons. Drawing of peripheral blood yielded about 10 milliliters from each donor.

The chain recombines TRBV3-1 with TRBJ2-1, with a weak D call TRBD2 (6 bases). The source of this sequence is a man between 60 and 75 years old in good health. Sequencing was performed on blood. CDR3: CASSQGGRAPRSSYNEQFF. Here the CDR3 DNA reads TGTGCCAGCAGCCAGGGAGGTCGAGCCCCTAGGTCGTCCTACAATGAGCAGTTCTTC.